The TCR beta chain under discussion was sequenced for a study of cytomegalovirus exposure and HLA in healthy donors. Study results and limitations: After further analysis at a later stage, 17,000 or so TCR beta sequences were associated with HLA alleles at 0.05 false discovery rate. Reported findings show TCR beta sequences accurately forecast HLA-A and HLA-B alleles in most subjects. There were several of the most significant clusters that appeared linked to common viral pathogens in a later analysis.

As to this clone: Its matching antigen is unknown.

V dropped 1 base and J dropped 1 base, with 14 bases sitting between them. Looked up from germline, CDR1 is GTSNPN and CDR2 is SVGIG (reference sequence). The CDR3 has 16 residues. The donors (healthy individuals) were bone marrow donors. 60 Vbeta and 13 Jbeta primers were used in PCR. The table came from immunoSEQ multiplex PCR; TCRdb's copy has only in-frame clones and leaves some out. The data hold roughly 200,000 clones, with 80% observed a single time. J is TRBJ1-3 and V is TRBV30; no firm D call. The source material was PBMCs. This sequence originates from a boy younger than 18 in good health and CMV-seronegative. The CDR3 DNA sequence: TGTGCCTGGAGTGGGGTAGGAGGATATTCTGGAAACACCATATATTTT. It encodes CAWSGVGGYSGNTIYF.